Presented here are 19 T cell receptor beta chains from one specimen sequenced in a study of blood T cell repertoires in COVID-19. Clones were read by immunoSEQ multiplex PCR, and TCRdb kept only the in-frame ones, dropping some. The table has about 17,000 clones, approximately 80% seen once. Sequenced material: peripheral blood. All receptors come from a woman in her 70s with active COVID-19.

The V call is TRBV10-3, the J call TRBJ1-5, with D perhaps matching TRBD1 (6 bases). This CDR3 comprises 13 residues. V was cut by 4 bases and J by 5 bases, with 9 bases left in between. Germline values: CDR1 ENHRY, CDR2 SYGVKD. The CDR3 reads CAISVNRDQPQHF. The CDR3 DNA follows: TGTGCCATCAGTGTGAACAGGGATCAGCCCCAGCATTTT.

The genes are TRBV28 and TRBJ2-7, with 10 bases lining up with TRBD2. Germline loops: CDR1 MDHEN, CDR2 SYDVKM. The CDR3 totals 15 residues. The V gene end was trimmed by 4 bases and the J gene end by 2 bases; junction bases not matched to a gene: 5. CDR3 amino acids: CASSSTSGIAYEQYF. CDR3 DNA: TGTGCCAGCAGTTCCACTAGCGGGATCGCCTACGAGCAGTACTTC.

This sequence joins TRBV9 and TRBJ1-4, with TRBD1 matching over 8 bases. The CDR3 totals 15 residues. Germline loops: CDR1 SGDLS, CDR2 YYNGEE. After removal of 2 bases from V and 4 bases from J, the junction contained 4 bases not matched to a gene. DNA of the CDR3: TGTGCCAGCAGCGTGTGGGGACAGGATAATGAAAAACTGTTTTTT. Translating it yields CASSVWGQDNEKLFF.

The genes are TRBV7-3 and TRBJ2-1; a possible D gene is TRBD1 (7 bases). Trimming took 3 bases from V and 8 from J, leaving 17 bases between them. The CDR3 spans 15 residues. Germline V gene lookup returns CDR1 SGHTA and CDR2 FQGTGA. CDR3: CASSFGGGWGDEQFF. CDR3 nucleotide sequence: TGTGCCAGCAGCTTCGGAGGGGGCTGGGGAGATGAGCAGTTCTTC. Full variable domain (remainder filled in from reference TRBV7-3 and TRBJ2-1): GAGVSQTPSNKVTEKGKYVELRCDPISGHTALYWYRQSLGQGPEFLIYFQGTGAADDSGLPNDRFFAVRPEGSVSTLKIQRTERGDSAVYLCASSFGGGWGDEQFFGPGTRLTVL.

The chain joins TRBV28 to TRBJ2-1, with 8 bases matching TRBD2. The CDR3 extends over 18 amino acids. With 3 bases clipped from V and 3 bases from J, the junction kept 13 bases outside the gene matches. Germline V gene sequence: CDR1 MDHEN, CDR2 SYDVKM. The CDR3 nucleotides read TGTGCCAGCAGTTTGGCCGCCTTAGGGACTAGGAGCTACAATGAGCAGTTCTTC. It is translated as CASSLAALGTRSYNEQFF.

The chain combines TRBV9 with TRBJ1-5; unclear D gene. Trimming left V 0 bases short and J 4 bases short, with 8 bases between. The CDR3 spans 14 residues. The V gene's germline CDR1 is SGDLS and CDR2 YYNGEE. The CDR3 here is CASSVGGFNQPQHF. The CDR3 DNA reads as TGTGCCAGCAGCGTAGGAGGGTTTAATCAGCCCCAGCATTTT.

The chain is built from TRBV21-1 and TRBJ2-7; the DNA was not compared with TRBD1, the D call given in the table. TRBV21-1 is designated a pseudogene. The CDR3 runs 15 residues. For the CDR3, the DNA is TGTGCCAGCAGCAGGTCAGGGGGCAGCTCCTACGAGCAGTACTTC. It yields the protein CASSRSGGSSYEQYF.

The chain has TRBV19 and TRBJ2-2; unclear D gene. V shed 5 bases and J shed 6 bases, with 13 bases lying between them. There are 14 residues in the CDR3. CDR1 and CDR2 (germline): LNHDA, SQIVND (reference sequence). This chain's CDR3 is CASSASGGAGELFF. The CDR3 DNA sequence: TGTGCCAGTAGTGCTAGTGGTGGCGCCGGGGAGCTGTTTTTT.

Only a few counts were recorded for this clone. The chain combines TRBV28 with TRBJ1-4; 9 nucleotides line up with TRBD1. CDR3 length: 16 amino acids. Germline-derived CDR1 and CDR2 are MDHEN and SYDVKM. J was trimmed by 6 bases and V by 3 bases; bases with no gene match: 8. The CDR3 nucleotides are TGTGCCAGCAGTTTGCGAGGGACAGGGTGGGATGAAAAACTGTTTTTT. As protein: CASSLRGTGWDEKLFF. Looking up the rest from reference TRBV28 and TRBJ1-4 gives the full variable domain: DVKVTQSSRYLVKRTGEKVFLECVQDMDHENMFWYRQDPGLGLRLIYFSYDVKMKEKGDIPEGYSVSREKKERFSLILESASTNQTSMYLCASSLRGTGWDEKLFFGSGTQLSVL.

The chain recombines TRBV10-1 with TRBJ2-5; the D gene is possibly TRBD2 (6 bases). Germline V gene sequence: CDR1 WNHNN, CDR2 SYGVQD (reference sequence). V was cut by 2 bases and J by 5 bases, with 12 bases left in between. This CDR3 spans 14 amino acids. The CDR3 DNA sequence: TGCGCCAGCAGTGAGAGGGGCGCGGGGGAGACCCAGTACTTC. The encoded protein is CASSERGAGETQYF.

J is TRBJ2-2 and V is TRBV13; the D gene is possibly TRBD2 (6 bases). V gave up 8 bases and J gave up 1 base, with 11 bases separating them. CDR3 length: 14 residues. Germline V gene data show CDR1 as PRHDT and CDR2 as FYEKMQ (reference sequence). CDR3 amino acids: CASRGNRNTGELFF. The CDR3, as DNA: TGTGCCAGCCGCGGGAACCGGAACACCGGGGAGCTGTTTTTT. Drawing the rest from reference TRBV13 and TRBJ2-2, the complete variable domain is AAGVIQSPRHLIKEKRETATLKCYPIPRHDTVYWYQQGPGQDPQFLISFYEKMQSDKGSIPDRFSAQQFSDYHSELNMSSLELGDSALYFCASRGNRNTGELFFGEGSRLTVL.

The chain links TRBV19 to TRBJ2-1, with D unclear. Germline CDR1 LNHDA, CDR2 SQIVND (reference sequence). This CDR3 is 16 amino acids long. V lost 2 bases and J lost 0, with 11 bases in between. For the CDR3, the DNA is TGTGCCAGTAGTATATTCGTGGCCAACTCCTACAATGAGCAGTTCTTC. The encoded protein is CASSIFVANSYNEQFF.

The chain is built from TRBV27 and TRBJ2-7; 7 nucleotides agree with TRBD2. The V gene's germline CDR1 is MNHEY and CDR2 SMNVEV (reference sequence). With 2 bases clipped from V and 5 bases from J, the junction kept 6 bases outside the gene matches. This CDR3 comprises 14 residues. The CDR3 region is CASSLSGTGNEQYF. CDR3 in DNA: TGTGCCAGCAGTTTAAGCGGGACGGGTAACGAGCAGTACTTC.

CDR3 amino acids: CASSTPTSVDTQYF. CDR3 DNA sequence: TGTGCCAGTAGTACCCCGACTAGCGTGGATACGCAGTATTTT. The V gene is TRBV19, the J gene TRBJ2-3, with 8 bases identical to TRBD2. The germline gives CDR1 LNHDA, CDR2 SQIVND (reference sequence). Losses at the gene ends were 4 bases for V and 6 bases for J; bases not matched to a gene: 6. This CDR3 has 14 amino acids. The full variable domain, rest sourced from reference TRBV19 and TRBJ2-3, is DGGITQSPKYLFRKEGQNVTLSCEQNLNHDAMYWYRQDPGQGLRLIYYSQIVNDFQKGDIAEGYSVSREKKESFPLTVTSAQKNPTAFYLCASSTPTSVDTQYFGPGTRLTVL.

The chain employs TRBV29-1 and TRBJ2-1; TRBD2 matches at 13 bases. Germline V gene data show CDR1 as SQVTM and CDR2 as ANQGSEA. This CDR3 has 14 residues. J lost 12 bases, V lost 6 bases, and 11 bases had no gene match. CDR3 residues: CSVGGLAGNPRQFF. The CDR3 region has the DNA TGCAGCGTGGGGGGACTAGCGGGAAACCCCAGGCAGTTCTTC.

V usage is TRBV5-1 and J usage is TRBJ2-1; TRBD1 agrees at 7 bases. V shed 4 bases, J shed 1 base, and the junction held 5 bases outside the gene matches. Germline values: CDR1 SGHRS, CDR2 YFSETQ. The CDR3 length is 15 residues. The CDR3 here is CASSERQGSYNEQFF. The DNA for the CDR3 is TGCGCCAGCAGCGAACGACAGGGATCCTACAATGAGCAGTTCTTC.

The chain uses TRBV5-6 and TRBJ1-2, with D perhaps matching TRBD1 (5 bases). Trimming shortened V by 4 bases and J by 4 bases, and 17 bases separated the two germline ends. CDR3 size: 15 residues. Germline V gives CDR1 SGHDT, CDR2 YYEEEE. This chain's CDR3 is CASSLGLGDFYGYTF. In DNA, the CDR3 is TGTGCCAGCAGCCTAGGCTTGGGGGACTTCTATGGCTACACCTTC.

V usage is TRBV21-1 and J usage is TRBJ1-5; TRBD1, the table's D call, lacks a check against the DNA. TRBV21-1 is a pseudogene. The CDR3 consists of 18 residues. The CDR3 protein is CASSKDGRGVLSNQPQHF. CDR3 sequence (DNA): TGTGCCAGCAGCAAAGATGGCAGGGGTGTATTGAGCAATCAGCCCCAGCATTTT.

This clone was observed once. The same CDR3 is also encoded by other DNA sequences in this sample. The chain is built from TRBV29-1 and TRBJ1-2; 7 nucleotides match TRBD1. The germline gives CDR1 SQVTM, CDR2 ANQGSEA. This CDR3 has 12 amino acids. V dropped 6 bases and J dropped 1; count of bases not matched to a gene: 2. CDR3 nucleotides: TGCAGCGTGGGGGACAGTAACTATGGCTACACCTTC. Translated, it gives CSVGDSNYGYTF.